This T cell receptor (beta chain) was profiled in a study of Ad26.COV2.S vaccination and SARS-CoV-2 variants (dated by TCRdb to 2020 to 2022). At the level of the whole study: Donors in the vaccine arm were drawn from COV1001, a multicentre, randomized, double-blind, placebo-controlled phase I-IIa trial testing Ad26.COV2.S in healthy adults. The TCR-sequenced set comprised around 30 samples: 19 Ad26.COV2.S vaccine recipients, 5 placebo recipients and 8 SARS-CoV-2 convalescent individuals. Participants in the trial were split at random into five groups of five each, receiving low-dose or high-dose Ad26.COV2.S once or twice, or else placebo on both occasions. Throughout the experiments and outcome assessment, investigators stayed blinded to trial group allocation. Ad26.COV2.S was administered intramuscularly at a dose of 5x10^10 or 1x10^11 viral particles, either as one shot or as two shots given 56 days apart. TCRbeta repertoire sequencing was used to assess the specificity and breadth of SARS-CoV-2-reactive T cell receptors after Ad26.COV2.S vaccination.

TCRbeta CDR3 regions were sequenced with the immunoSEQ Assay. After extraction, genomic DNA underwent amplification by bias-controlled multiplex PCR, followed by high-throughput sequencing. In the paper's pipeline: To quantify the absolute abundance of every unique TCRbeta CDR3 region, sequences were collapsed and filtered. Usable DNA was measured by amplifying reference genes present in all nucleated cells, and TCRbeta template counts were normalized to that usable DNA to estimate T cell fraction. Repertoire TCRs were annotated as SARS-CoV-2-specific when V gene, CDR3 amino acid sequence and J gene were exactly matched to a known reactive TCR set. The reference SARS-CoV-2 TCR set came from MIRA and was filtered for enrichment in COVID-19-positive ImmuneCODE repertoires, removing public or cross-reactive TCRs. Drawing on the MIRA antigens, annotated TCRs were analysed further at the level of specific ORF or position within ORF. Breadth was defined as annotated unique rearrangements over total unique productive rearrangements; depth was the summed frequency of those rearrangements. Two-sided Wilcoxon rank-sum tests were applied when comparing TCR breadth between groups. Held by TCRdb, this immuneACCESS table contains in-frame sequences only and omits some clones. Under half of the omission traces to an unresolved V gene where checked; the cause of the rest is unknown. V, J and clone size are those of that table, while D and trimming were read from the DNA. In this sample the table shows 440,000 or so clones, about 92% of which occur a single time. The top ten clonotypes cover around 4.5% of the sample.

The sample's treatment or condition, from its label and the paper: around 19 received Ad26.COV2.S at low or high dose, single or two shots; about five received placebo; per-sample allocation not given. Repertoires of vaccine and placebo recipients were sequenced from samples collected on day 63 after the first injection. Cohort 1b enrolled 20 to 30 adults aged 18-55 years at a single site in Boston, USA, between 29 July and 7 August 2020. As a vaccine, Ad26.COV2.S was a replication-incompetent adenovirus type 26 vector that expressed a prefusion-stabilized SARS-CoV-2 spike protein derived from the original Wuhan strain. This clone appeared a single time. No cognate antigen has been identified for it. Base qualities are not provided; no much larger clone lies one nucleotide away. Trimming removed 5 bases from V and 2 bases from J; the gene matches leave 3 bases unexplained. The CDR3 sequence holds 15 residues, the cysteine and phenylalanine included. Left in the record is the CDR3 DNA by itself, 45 bases read in frame from the first base. As encoded in the germline V gene (reference sequence), CDR1 is LNHDA while CDR2 is SQIVND.

The paper's findings and limits, for the study overall: Substantial breadth of spike-specific CD8+ and CD4+ T cell responses was reported after vaccination. The study was not powered to compare responses between vaccine doses or regimens. According to the authors, total T cell responses may have been underestimated by the TCR breadth and depth analyses. Higher spike-specific TCR breadth was observed in Ad26.COV2.S recipients than in placebo recipients (P = 0.0014). Comparable non-spike TCR breadth was observed between vaccine and placebo recipients, consistent with only spike being contained in the vaccine.

The receptor comes from a person between 18 and 60 years old who received the Ad26.COV2.S COVID-19 vaccine or a placebo. Recombination linked TRBV19 to TRBJ1-5; the junction holds 10 bases that match TRBD1. Material: peripheral blood, obtained in a trial of Ad26.COV2.S vaccine versus placebo. The DNA reads as follows: TGTGCCAGTAGTTGGGACAGGGGAGGCAATCAGCCCCAGCATTTT. This is translated as CASSWDRGGNQPQHF.